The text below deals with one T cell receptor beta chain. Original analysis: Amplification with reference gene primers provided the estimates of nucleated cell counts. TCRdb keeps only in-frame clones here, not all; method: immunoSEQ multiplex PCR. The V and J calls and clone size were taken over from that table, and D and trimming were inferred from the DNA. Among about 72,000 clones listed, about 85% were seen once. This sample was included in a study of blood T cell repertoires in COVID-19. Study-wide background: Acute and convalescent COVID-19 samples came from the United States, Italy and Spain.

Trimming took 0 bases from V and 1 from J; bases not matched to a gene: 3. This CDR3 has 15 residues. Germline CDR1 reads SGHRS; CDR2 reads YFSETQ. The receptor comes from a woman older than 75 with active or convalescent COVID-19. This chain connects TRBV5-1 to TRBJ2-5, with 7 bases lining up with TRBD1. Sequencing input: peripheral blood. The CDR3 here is CASSLETGAQETQYF. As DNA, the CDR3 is TGCGCCAGCAGCTTGGAAACAGGGGCCCAAGAGACCCAGTACTTC. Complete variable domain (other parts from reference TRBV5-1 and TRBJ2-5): KAGVTQTPRYLIKTRGQQVTLSCSPISGHRSVSWYQQTPGQGLQFLFEYFSETQRNKGNFPGRFSGRQFSNSRSEMNVSTLELGDSALYLCASSLETGAQETQYFGPGTRLLVL.